This T cell receptor (beta chain) was captured in a study of T cells in Graves' hyperthyroidism and ophthalmopathy. This clonotype was seen a few times. There were TCR beta CDR3 regions amplified from RNA transcripts. An initial round of RT-PCR targeting the TCR CDR3 relied on the HTBI primer set. TCRdb re-derived calls from the multiplex PCR reads in MiXCR, one entry per CDR3 protein. Among 450,000 to 650,000 distinct CDR3 sequences, roughly a sixth were seen once, and the ten largest hold 15% to 20%. Trimming pared 0 bases from V and 6 bases from J, leaving 8 bases between. This CDR3 spans 13 amino acids. The V gene's germline CDR1 is KGHSH and CDR2 LQKENI.

The sample taken for sequencing was blood. The chain combines TRBV18 with TRBJ2-5; D not resolved. The TCR sequence derives from a woman aged 18-29 years with Graves' ophthalmopathy. In DNA, the CDR3 is TGTGCCAGCTCACCACCGTCTGGGAAGACCCAGTACTTC. This codes for CASSPPSGKTQYF.